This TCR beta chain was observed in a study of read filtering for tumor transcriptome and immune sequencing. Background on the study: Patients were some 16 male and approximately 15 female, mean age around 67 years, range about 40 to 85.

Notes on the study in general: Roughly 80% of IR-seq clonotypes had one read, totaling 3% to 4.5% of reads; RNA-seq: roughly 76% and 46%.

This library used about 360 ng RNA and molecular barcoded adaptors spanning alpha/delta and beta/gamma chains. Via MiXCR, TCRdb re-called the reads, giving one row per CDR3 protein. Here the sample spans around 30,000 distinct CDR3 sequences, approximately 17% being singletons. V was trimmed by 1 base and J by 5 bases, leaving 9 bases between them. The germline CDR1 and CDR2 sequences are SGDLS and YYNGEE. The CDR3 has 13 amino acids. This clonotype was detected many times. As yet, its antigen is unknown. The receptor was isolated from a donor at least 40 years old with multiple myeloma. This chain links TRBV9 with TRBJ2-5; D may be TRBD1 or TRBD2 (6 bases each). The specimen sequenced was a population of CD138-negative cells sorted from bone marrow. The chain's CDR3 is CASSVLGGETQYF. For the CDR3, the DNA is TGTGCCAGCAGCGTACTAGGGGGGGAGACCCAGTACTTC. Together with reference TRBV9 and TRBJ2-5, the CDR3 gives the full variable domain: DSGVTQTPKHLITATGQRVTLRCSPRSGDLSVYWYQQSLDQGLQFLIQYYNGEERAKGNILERFSAQQFPDLHSELNLSSLELGDSALYFCASSVLGGETQYFGPGTRLLVL.